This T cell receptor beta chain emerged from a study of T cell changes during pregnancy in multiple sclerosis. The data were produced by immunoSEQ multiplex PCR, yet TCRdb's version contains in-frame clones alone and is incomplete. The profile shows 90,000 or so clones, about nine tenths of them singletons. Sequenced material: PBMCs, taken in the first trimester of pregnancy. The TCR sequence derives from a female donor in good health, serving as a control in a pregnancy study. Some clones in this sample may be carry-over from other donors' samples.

CDR3 nucleotides: TGTGCCAGCAGCATCACCGGGGGGGCCCTAGAGACCCAGTACTTC. Amino acids: CASSITGGALETQYF. The chain carries TRBV9 and TRBJ2-5; 8 bases fit TRBD2. The CDR3 loop spans 15 amino acids. Per germline, CDR1 SGDLS and CDR2 YYNGEE. Germline trimming cut 4 bases from V and 4 bases from J; bases unmatched to any gene: 9.